This TCR beta chain was documented in a study of Ad26.COV2.S vaccination and SARS-CoV-2 variants. Clones were read by immunoSEQ multiplex PCR, and TCRdb kept only the in-frame ones, dropping some. Altogether approximately 420,000 clones are present, 75% to 90% being singletons, with the ten largest covering approximately 3.7%. Trimming stripped 7 bases from V and 2 bases from J, with 15 bases between. CDR1 LNHDA and CDR2 SQIVND come from the germline V gene (reference sequence). The CDR3 runs to 15 residues. Treatment here: about 20 received Ad26.COV2.S at low or high dose, single or two shots; 5 received placebo; per-sample allocation not given. Sampling was performed 63 days after the first vaccine or placebo injection.

The material sequenced was peripheral blood, taken in a trial of Ad26.COV2.S vaccine versus placebo. The source is a person between 18 and 60 years old who received the Ad26.COV2.S COVID-19 vaccine or a placebo. The rearrangement links TRBV19 to TRBJ2-1; D is ambiguous. DNA of the CDR3: TGTGCCAGTACCCCGGGCTCCCGGACCTACAATGAGCAGTTCTTC. Translated: CASTPGSRTYNEQFF.